These 20 T cell receptor beta chains were sequenced from one sample in a study of shared clonotypes between healthy human individuals. The method was immunoSEQ multiplex PCR; TCRdb's version includes in-frame clones alone and lacks a portion of them. The repertoire has 2 million to 2.5 million clones, more than 85% of them found once; the top ten carry roughly 0.36%. Sequenced: naive CD4+ T cells from PBMCs. Indicated subset: CD45RA+ positively selected. The source of these receptors is a man aged 18-30 years in good health. Some clones in this sample may be carry-over from other donors' samples.

This clone was counted once. Other DNA sequences within the sample encode an identical CDR3. V is TRBV18 and J is TRBJ2-6; no firm D call. The CDR3 is made up of 14 amino acids. Per germline, CDR1 KGHSH and CDR2 LQKENI. The germline V and J ends were trimmed by 0 bases and 1 base, with 1 base remaining between them. Here the CDR3 reads CASSPPSGANVLTF. CDR3 nucleotide sequence: TGTGCCAGCTCACCACCTTCTGGGGCCAACGTCCTGACTTTC. Together with reference TRBV18 and TRBJ2-6, the CDR3 gives the full variable domain: NAGVMQNPRHLVRRRGQEARLRCSPMKGHSHVYWYRQLPEEGLKFMVYLQKENIIDESGMPKERFSAEFPKEGPSILRIQQVVRGDSAAYFCASSPPSGANVLTFGAGSRLTVL.

The chain joins TRBV2 to TRBJ2-3; weak D call: TRBD2 (6 bases). Trimming pared 9 bases from V and 4 bases from J, leaving 14 bases between. Germline CDR1 reads SNHLY; CDR2 reads FYNNEI. The CDR3 is 13 residues long. In DNA form, the CDR3 reads TGTGCCAGTGTCGGGCTAGCGCCAGATACGCAGTATTTT. This encodes CASVGLAPDTQYF.

The chain couples TRBV5-1 to TRBJ2-5, with D perhaps assigned TRBD1 or TRBD2 (6 bases each). Germline CDR1 reads SGHRS; CDR2 reads YFSETQ. Trimming cost V 4 bases and J 9 bases, with 25 bases left between them. This CDR3 is 16 amino acids long. The CDR3 DNA follows: TGCGCCAGCAGCCCGGAGGGGGGACAACCGAGGCCGGCCCAGTACTTC. Translation gives CASSPEGGQPRPAQYF.

The chain couples TRBV5-8 to TRBJ1-2, with 9 nucleotides matching TRBD1. Germline CDR1 reads SGHTS; CDR2 reads YDEGEE. The CDR3 sequence is 15 residues long. With 0 bases clipped from V and 8 bases from J, the junction kept 8 bases outside the gene matches. CDR3 sequence: CASSLAGTGSAGYTF. CDR3 nucleotides: TGTGCCAGCAGCTTGGCAGGGACAGGGTCGGCAGGCTACACCTTC.

The chain is built from TRBV27 and TRBJ1-1; maybe TRBD1 (5 bases). Germline-derived CDR1 and CDR2 are MNHEY and SMNVEV (reference sequence). This CDR3 is 14 amino acids long. V was shortened by 3 bases and J by 4 bases, with 12 bases between the two germline ends. The CDR3, as DNA: TGTGCCAGCAGTTTCTCCGCCGGGGGCACTGAAGCTTTCTTT. This encodes CASSFSAGGTEAFF.

V usage is TRBV5-1 and J usage is TRBJ2-7; D uncertain. CDR1 is SGHRS and CDR2 is YFSETQ in the germline V gene. The CDR3 is 14 amino acids. Trimming took 4 bases from V and 1 from J, leaving 12 bases between them. In nucleotides, the CDR3 is TGCGCCAGCAGCCAATCGTCGGGTTCCTACGAGCAGTACTTC. Residues: CASSQSSGSYEQYF.

J is TRBJ2-5 and V is TRBV4-1, with TRBD2 matching over 7 bases. The V segment lost 4 bases and the J segment 2 bases; nucleotides outside the gene matches: 13. Germline assignment: CDR1 MGHRA and CDR2 YSYEKL. The CDR3 extends over 17 amino acids. The CDR3 DNA follows: TGCGCCAGCAGCCGATTTTATGGCGGGGGACCACAAGAGACCCAGTACTTC. Its protein is CASSRFYGGGPQETQYF.

V gene TRBV5-1 combines with J gene TRBJ2-1; D unresolved. The ends were cut back, 4 bases at V and 0 bases at J, with 14 bases in the middle. This CDR3 is built from 16 residues. CDR1 and CDR2 from the germline V gene are SGHRS and YFSETQ. The DNA of the CDR3 is TGCGCCAGCAGCCGACCTGACGCAAGCTCCTACAATGAGCAGTTCTTC. Its protein product is CASSRPDASSYNEQFF.

This sequence joins TRBV5-4 and TRBJ2-3; 15 nucleotides match TRBD2. The germline gives CDR1 SGHNT, CDR2 YYREEE (reference sequence). CDR3 length equals 17 residues. After removal of 4 bases from V and 2 bases from J, the junction contained 5 bases not matched to a gene. The CDR3 DNA reads TGTGCCAGCAGCACAGGGACTAGCGGGAGGTCCACAGATACGCAGTATTTT. Translation gives CASSTGTSGRSTDTQYF.

Of note for this clone: Other DNA sequences from this sample encode an identical CDR3 as well. The chain recombines TRBV27 with TRBJ2-2, with unresolved D. The CDR3 extends over 12 amino acids. The germline V gene encodes CDR1 MNHEY and CDR2 SMNVEV (reference sequence). The germline V and J ends were trimmed by 3 bases and 5 bases, with 4 bases remaining between them. CDR3 coding DNA: TGTGCCAGCAGTTTCAGTACCGGGGAGCTGTTTTTT. Protein product: CASSFSTGELFF.

A remark on this clone: Different DNA sequences within this sample yield the same CDR3. The V and J genes are TRBV5-1 and TRBJ2-7; D call uncertain. The CDR3 loop spans 14 amino acids. The V end lost 3 bases, the J end lost 0 bases, and 10 bases lay between the germline ends. Germline values: CDR1 SGHRS, CDR2 YFSETQ. In DNA, the CDR3 is TGCGCCAGCAGCTACTCGGGTAGCTCCTACGAGCAGTACTTC. It specifies CASSYSGSSYEQYF.

The rearrangement links TRBV2 to TRBJ1-1; 9 bases match TRBD1. Germline values: CDR1 SNHLY, CDR2 FYNNEI. This CDR3 comprises 15 residues. The V and J ends lost 7 bases and 1 base, in that order; junction bases with no gene match: 7. DNA of the CDR3: TGTGCCAGCAAACGACAGGGGGTCCCGAACACTGAAGCTTTCTTT. This translates into CASKRQGVPNTEAFF.

The rearrangement links TRBV9 to TRBJ1-1; possible D gene TRBD1, 5 bases. The CDR3 has 15 residues. Germline assignment: CDR1 SGDLS and CDR2 YYNGEE. The V gene lost 0 bases and the J gene lost 11 bases, with 20 bases spanning the gap. This CDR3 reads CASSVALQDGAEAFF. The CDR3 region has the DNA TGTGCCAGCAGCGTAGCTTTACAGGACGGGGCGGAGGCTTTCTTT.

As concerns this clone: The sample has other DNA sequences that encode this CDR3 too. The gene calls are TRBV5-1 and TRBJ2-1, with a possible D match to TRBD2 (5 bases). The germline V gene has CDR1 SGHRS and CDR2 YFSETQ. V was trimmed by 1 base and J by 5 bases, leaving 10 bases between them. The CDR3 has 14 amino acids. In DNA form, the CDR3 reads TGCGCCAGCAGCTTGCTCCCGGGAAACAATGAGCAGTTCTTC. It encodes CASSLLPGNNEQFF.

V gene TRBV12-1 combines with J gene TRBJ1-4. TRBV12-1 is classified as a pseudogene. The CDR3 consists of 14 residues. The CDR3 nucleotides are TGTGCCAGCAGGTGGGGGGCGTCTAATGAAAAACTGTTTTTT. Protein: CASRWGASNEKLFF.

V and J are TRBV28 and TRBJ2-7; D could derive from TRBD1 or TRBD2 (6 bases each). This CDR3 contains 13 residues. Trimming removed 11 bases from V and 1 base from J, with 15 bases in between. Germline CDR1 is MDHEN and CDR2 is SYDVKM. CDR3: CAEGRGGSYEQYF. The CDR3 DNA is TGTGCCGAGGGGAGAGGGGGGTCCTACGAGCAGTACTTC.

The chain joins TRBV18 to TRBJ1-2; D gene unclear. CDR3 length equals 14 residues. V was trimmed by 4 bases and J by 5 bases, leaving 14 bases between them. Germline loops: CDR1 KGHSH, CDR2 LQKENI. CDR3 sequence: CASSRPGARYGYTF. In nucleotides, the CDR3 is TGTGCCAGCTCACGCCCTGGAGCCCGGTATGGCTACACCTTC. The full variable domain, its missing parts supplied by reference TRBV18 and TRBJ1-2, is NAGVMQNPRHLVRRRGQEARLRCSPMKGHSHVYWYRQLPEEGLKFMVYLQKENIIDESGMPKERFSAEFPKEGPSILRIQQVVRGDSAAYFCASSRPGARYGYTFGSGTRLTVV.

The chain is built from TRBV5-5 and TRBJ2-3; 7 bases are shared with TRBD1. Germline lookup yields CDR1 SGHKS and CDR2 YYEKEE (reference sequence). The CDR3 length is 14 residues. The ends lost 3 bases at V and 2 bases at J; junction bases unmatched: 3. The CDR3 DNA sequence: TGTGCCAGCAGCTGGGACAGCCCCACAGATACGCAGTATTTT. Residues: CASSWDSPTDTQYF.

The gene calls are TRBV10-3 and TRBJ2-3, with D possibly being TRBD1 (5 bases). The V end was cut by 3 bases, the J end by 3 bases, with 7 bases between. CDR3 length: 13 residues. Germline-derived CDR1 and CDR2 are ENHRY and SYGVKD. DNA for the CDR3: TGTGCCATCAGTGATGCAGGGACAGATACGCAGTATTTT. This translates into CAISDAGTDTQYF.

The J gene is TRBJ2-1, the V gene TRBV28; D may be TRBD1 (8 bases). CDR1 and CDR2 (germline): MDHEN, SYDVKM. This CDR3 comprises 16 residues. V was pared by 6 bases and J by 2 bases, with 17 bases between. The CDR3 nucleotides read TGTGCCAGCAGCCCTTCACAGGGGGGGACCTACAATGAGCAGTTCTTC. Translated, it gives CASSPSQGGTYNEQFF. Combining the CDR3 with reference TRBV28 and TRBJ2-1 gives the whole variable domain DVKVTQSSRYLVKRTGEKVFLECVQDMDHENMFWYRQDPGLGLRLIYFSYDVKMKEKGDIPEGYSVSREKKERFSLILESASTNQTSMYLCASSPSQGGTYNEQFFGPGTRLTVL.